The source of this T cell receptor (beta chain) is a study of T cell responses to AZD1222 COVID-19 vaccine (dated by TCRdb to about 2021). Background on the whole study: TCR sequencing covered more than 230 trial participants: about 210 given two doses of AZD1222 and 26 given two doses of MenACWY control vaccine. Enrollment into the trials was organized by age into subgroups of 18-55, 56-69 and 70-plus years, and those subgroups contained roughly 150, 30 and 60 TCR-sequenced participants, respectively. The investigation overall reported the following: Conclusions about previously exposed vaccinees were limited because only six or seven AZD1222 recipients were SARS-CoV-2 seropositive at baseline. Because no day 14 peak-response samples were available, repertoires were characterized only after the peak T cell response. After two AZD1222 doses, both the breadth and the depth of spike-specific TCRs were significantly higher than at day 0 and than in MenACWY recipients. Participants were mostly white British, with more females than males. The authors suggested clonal diversity may have been underestimated. In the small 56-69-year group, the increase in depth fell short of significance, most likely because of low power. The whole spike protein was spanned by vaccine-associated CD4 TCRs, and dominant responses were seen in regions 160-218 and 743-854. Reportedly, close to half of the unique spike-specific TCRs recognized epitopes lying outside the regions that are mutated in the B.1.351 and B.1.1.7 variants.

The junction carries 22 bases between V and J, which are trimmed by 3 bases and 7 bases respectively. The CDR3 starts with the cysteine, ends with the phenylalanine, and has 17 residues. Only the CDR3 region is kept as DNA, spanning 51 bases read in frame from base 1. Taken from the germline V gene (reference sequence), the CDR1 and CDR2 loops are LNHDA and SQIVND. About this clone: It has no known antigen specificity. There are no base qualities to consult, and no much larger clone falls within one base.

Read against the paper, the sample's time point label means: about 28 days (+/-7) after the second vaccine dose. AZD1222 recipients whose second dose came at about 4 weeks and those whose second dose came at about 12 weeks were combined into one group, since spike-specific TCR depth and breadth did not differ between the two schedules. Vaccinee samples came from UK trials COV001 and COV002, including a single-blind randomized controlled phase 2/3 trial of AZD1222 (ChAdOx1 nCoV-19) in healthy adults. For TCRbeta chain sequencing, PBMC samples from trial participants were taken at day 0 and at day 28 after the second dose. The CDR3 regions of human TCRbeta chains were subjected to immunosequencing. In the source study's methods: Repertoire TCRs were checked for matches against a reference library of SARS-CoV-2-specific TCRs that had been generated using the MIRA antigen-specificity platform. Breadth was defined as the fraction of unique TCRs that were SARS-CoV-2-associated, and depth was defined as the fraction of total T cells that were SARS-CoV-2-associated. Each spike-specific TCR was assigned to its reactive spike region and to a CD4 or CD8 class using the MIRA data. Log10-transformed breadth and depth values were compared by one-way ANOVA with Sidak's multiple comparisons tests. Imported from immuneACCESS, the table was reduced by TCRdb to in-frame sequences with V and J called. These copies leave out some clones; in studies compared against another copy, an unresolved V gene accounts for under half, and the cause of the remainder is not known. The V and J calls and clone size come from that table; D and trimming were worked out from the DNA. Recorded for this sample are 40,000 to 55,000 clones; about 87% of them occurred a single time. 1% to 1.3% of the sample goes to the ten largest clones.

This receptor was identified in an adult who received the AZD1222 COVID-19 vaccine. This specimen consisted of peripheral blood, obtained 28 days after the second AZD1222 dose. Rearrangement joined TRBV19 to TRBJ1-5; too little of a D gene remains to name it. The CDR3 protein sequence reads: CASSIIPKTRPSQPQHF. DNA sequence: TGTGCCAGTAGTATCATCCCAAAGACCAGGCCCAGCCAGCCCCAGCATTTT.